One sample yielded the 9 T cell receptor beta chains listed below, sequenced in a study of T cell repertoires in cytomegalovirus infection (dated by TCRdb to between 2018 and 2021). The sample's treatment or condition, from its label and the paper: in vitro stimulation with specific CMV peptide epitopes to enrich CMV-specific T cells. No antigen has been identified for these receptors. The listed sequencing device is Illumina HiSeq 1500. The public reads were quality trimmed at Q25 with fastp and then assembled into clones with MiXCR by TCRdb, keeping productive beta chains. Each entry merges the rows of one CDR3 protein and shows their most common DNA and genes. The sample table contains under 130,000 distinct CDR3 sequences; only one count was recorded for roughly two fifths of them. The ten top clones hold approximately 69% of the sample. The source material was CD8+ T cells from cultured PBMCs, sampled from culture after CMV antigen stimulation. The receptors were gathered from a human donor in good health (CMV status not recorded). Some clones in this sample may be carry-over from other donors' samples.

This clonotype has a count of ten or more. The chain combines TRBV7-9 with TRBJ1-2, with D uncertain. The V gene lost 5 bases and the J gene lost 4 bases, with 14 bases spanning the gap. Germline CDR1 SEHNR, CDR2 FQNEAQ (reference sequence). The CDR3 runs to 14 residues. The CDR3 nucleotides are TGTGCCAGCAGCGACGACAACATGGGCTATGGCTACACCTTC. This sequence encodes CASSDDNMGYGYTF.

The chain uses TRBV12-3 or TRBV12-4 and TRBJ2-7; 11 bases are a match to TRBD1. Trimming at V came to 5 bases and at J to 3 bases, leaving 3 bases not matched to a gene. This CDR3 has 14 amino acids. In DNA, the CDR3 is TGTGCCAGCAGTCGGGGGACAGGGGGCTACGAGCAGTACTTC. This sequence encodes CASSRGTGGYEQYF.

The sample holds a few counts of this clonotype. The chain links TRBV19 to TRBJ2-1; D not resolved. Germline assignment: CDR1 LNHDA and CDR2 SQIVND (reference sequence). V gave up 3 bases and J gave up 6 bases, with 6 bases separating them. The CDR3 extends over 12 amino acids. The CDR3 reads CASSIGVNEQFF. For the CDR3, the DNA is TGTGCCAGTAGTATCGGAGTCAATGAGCAGTTCTTC.

The chain couples TRBV5-6 to TRBJ2-1, with TRBD1 identical over 7 bases. Trimming at V came to 2 bases and at J to 8 bases, leaving 4 bases not matched to a gene. Germline-derived CDR1 and CDR2 are SGHDT and YYEEEE. The CDR3 extends over 13 amino acids. CDR3 loop: CASSFVQGYEQFF. The DNA of the CDR3 is TGTGCCAGCAGCTTTGTACAGGGGTATGAGCAGTTCTTC.

This clonotype was observed a single time. The rearrangement links TRBV2 to TRBJ2-3; perhaps TRBD1 as D (5 bases). Trimming took 6 bases from V and 2 from J, leaving 9 bases between them. The germline CDR1 and CDR2 sequences are SNHLY and FYNNEI. CDR3 length equals 13 residues. In DNA form, the CDR3 reads TGTGCCAGCAGACAGACAGTCACAGATACGCAGTATTTT. Amino acid sequence: CASRQTVTDTQYF.

The rearrangement links TRBV28 to TRBJ1-1; TRBD1 matches 7 bases. Trimming took 4 bases from V and 8 from J; bases not matched to a gene: 4. In germline, CDR1 is MDHEN, CDR2 SYDVKM. CDR3 size: 12 residues. CDR3 coding DNA: TGTGCCAGCAGTTCGCCGACAGGGGAAGCTTTCTTT. Amino acid sequence: CASSSPTGEAFF. Based on the CDR3 plus reference TRBV28 and TRBJ1-1, the full variable domain is DVKVTQSSRYLVKRTGEKVFLECVQDMDHENMFWYRQDPGLGLRLIYFSYDVKMKEKGDIPEGYSVSREKKERFSLILESASTNQTSMYLCASSSPTGEAFFGQGTRLTVV.

This CDR3 is CASSLASNQPQHF. DNA of the CDR3: TGTGCCAGCAGTTTGGCTAGCAATCAGCCCCAGCATTTT. The genes are TRBV12-3 or TRBV12-4 and TRBJ1-5; D unclear. This CDR3 comprises 13 residues. V was trimmed by 3 bases and J by 0 bases, leaving 3 bases between them.

The chain combines TRBV4-1 with TRBJ2-5; 8 bases are shared with TRBD2. The V gene's germline CDR1 is MGHRA and CDR2 YSYEKL. The length of the CDR3 is 14 residues. Trimming cost V 4 bases and J 5 bases; bases outside gene matches: 6. The CDR3 loop reads CASSLERGKETQYF. In DNA form, the CDR3 reads TGCGCCAGCAGCCTGGAGCGGGGGAAGGAGACCCAGTACTTC.

Points on this clonotype: One end of the junction fails to match germline, which may point to a read error. The chain is built from TRBV5-1 and TRBJ1-2; no reliable D call. Germline lookup yields CDR1 SGHRS and CDR2 YFSETQ. There are 17 residues in the CDR3. The CDR3 DNA reads TGCGCCAGCAGTTTGGACCCATCTAAAGGAGCTAACTATGGCTACACCTTC. Its protein is CASSLDPSKGANYGYTF.